This T cell receptor (beta chain) derives from a study of shared clonotypes between healthy human individuals. Study-wide results and limits: Unshared clonotypes carried lower generation probabilities than those common to all four donors.

With respect to this clone: Antigen unknown. The junction differs from germline at one of its ends, possibly a read error.

Libraries were prepared by immunoSEQ multiplex PCR; TCRdb keeps only in-frame clonotypes and omits some of them. Of some 580,000 clones in the sample, around 97% were seen once. This TCR came from a woman in her thirties in good health. Sequenced material: naive CD4+ T cells sorted from blood. As to subset: CD45RA+ positively selected.

CDR3: CASSQGHTRF. Written as DNA, the CDR3 is TGCGCCAGCAGCCAAGGACACACACGCTTT. The J gene is TRBJ1-1, the V gene TRBV4-1, with no clear D. This CDR3 has 10 amino acids. The germline gives CDR1 MGHRA, CDR2 YSYEKL.